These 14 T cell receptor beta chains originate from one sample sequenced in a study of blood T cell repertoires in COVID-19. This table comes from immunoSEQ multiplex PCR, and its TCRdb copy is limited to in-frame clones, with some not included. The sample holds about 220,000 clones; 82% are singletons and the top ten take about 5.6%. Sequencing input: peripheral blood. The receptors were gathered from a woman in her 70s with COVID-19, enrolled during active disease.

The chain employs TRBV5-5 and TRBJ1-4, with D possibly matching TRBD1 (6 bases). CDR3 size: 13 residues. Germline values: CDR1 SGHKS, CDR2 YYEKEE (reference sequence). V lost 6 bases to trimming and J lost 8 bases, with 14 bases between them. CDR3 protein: CASMLGAGEKLFF. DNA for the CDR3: TGTGCCAGCATGTTGGGGGCCGGGGAAAAACTGTTTTTT.

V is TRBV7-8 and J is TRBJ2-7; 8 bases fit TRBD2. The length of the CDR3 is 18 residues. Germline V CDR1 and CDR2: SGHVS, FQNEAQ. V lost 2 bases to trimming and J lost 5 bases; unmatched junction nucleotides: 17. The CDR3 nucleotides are TGTGCCAGCAGCTTATGGGGGGGACTGAGCGGGAGCTCGGACGAGCAGTACTTC. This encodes CASSLWGGLSGSSDEQYF.

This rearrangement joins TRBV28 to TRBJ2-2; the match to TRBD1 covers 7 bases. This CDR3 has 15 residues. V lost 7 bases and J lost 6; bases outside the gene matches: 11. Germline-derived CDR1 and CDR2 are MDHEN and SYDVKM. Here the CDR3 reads CASTLGQGVPGELFF. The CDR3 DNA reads TGTGCCAGCACCTTGGGGCAGGGGGTACCCGGGGAGCTGTTTTTT.

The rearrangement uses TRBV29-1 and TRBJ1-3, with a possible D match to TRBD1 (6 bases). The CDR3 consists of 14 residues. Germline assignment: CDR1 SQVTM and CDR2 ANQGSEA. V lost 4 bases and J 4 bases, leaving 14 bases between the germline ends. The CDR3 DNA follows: TGCAGCGTTGTAATGGGGGCATCGGGAAACACCATATATTTT. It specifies CSVVMGASGNTIYF.

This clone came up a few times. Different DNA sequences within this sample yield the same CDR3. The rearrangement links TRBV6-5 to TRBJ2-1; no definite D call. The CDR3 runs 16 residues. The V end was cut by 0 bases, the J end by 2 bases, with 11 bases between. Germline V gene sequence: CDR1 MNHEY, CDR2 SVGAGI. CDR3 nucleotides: TGTGCCAGCAGTTACTCGATTCGCACTGCCTACAATGAGCAGTTCTTC. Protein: CASSYSIRTAYNEQFF.

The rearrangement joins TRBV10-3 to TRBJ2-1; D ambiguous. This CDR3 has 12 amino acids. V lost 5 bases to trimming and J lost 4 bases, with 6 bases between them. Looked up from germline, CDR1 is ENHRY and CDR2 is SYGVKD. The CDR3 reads CAISSSYNEQFF. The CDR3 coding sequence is TGTGCCATCAGTAGCTCTTACAATGAGCAGTTCTTC.

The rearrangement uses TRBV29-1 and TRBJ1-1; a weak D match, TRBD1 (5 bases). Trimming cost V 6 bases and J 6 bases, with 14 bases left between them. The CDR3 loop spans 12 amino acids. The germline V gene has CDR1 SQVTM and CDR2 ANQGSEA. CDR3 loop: CSVDKAGSEAFF. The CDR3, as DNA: TGCAGCGTCGACAAGGCAGGGTCTGAAGCTTTCTTT.

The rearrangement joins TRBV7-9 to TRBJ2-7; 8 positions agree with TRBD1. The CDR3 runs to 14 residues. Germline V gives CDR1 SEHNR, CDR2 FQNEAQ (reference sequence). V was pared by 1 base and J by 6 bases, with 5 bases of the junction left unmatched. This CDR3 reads CASSLDVGTGEQYF. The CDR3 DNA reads TGTGCCAGCAGCTTAGATGTTGGGACAGGCGAGCAGTACTTC.

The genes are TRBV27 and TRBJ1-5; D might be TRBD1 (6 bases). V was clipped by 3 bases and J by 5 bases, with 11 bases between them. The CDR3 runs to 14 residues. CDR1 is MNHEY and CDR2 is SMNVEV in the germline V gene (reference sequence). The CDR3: CASSFGQFYQPQHF. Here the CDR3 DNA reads TGTGCCAGCAGTTTCGGACAGTTTTATCAGCCCCAGCATTTT.

CDR3 DNA sequence: TGTGCCAGCAGCTTTCGGCAGGGGGGACAACTTAACTATGGCTACACCTTC. Translation: CASSFRQGGQLNYGYTF. The J gene is TRBJ1-2, the V gene TRBV7-2, with 7 bases that match TRBD1. From germline, CDR1 is SGHTA and CDR2 FQGNSA. The trim removed 3 bases at V and 1 base at J, leaving 11 bases unmatched. The CDR3 consists of 17 residues.

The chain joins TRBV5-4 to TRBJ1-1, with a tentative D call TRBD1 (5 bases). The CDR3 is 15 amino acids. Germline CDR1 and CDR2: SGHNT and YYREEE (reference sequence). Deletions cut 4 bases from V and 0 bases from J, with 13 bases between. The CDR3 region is CASSPATDVNTEAFF. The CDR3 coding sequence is TGTGCCAGCAGCCCCGCGACAGATGTGAACACTGAAGCTTTCTTT. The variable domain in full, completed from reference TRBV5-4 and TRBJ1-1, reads ETGVTQSPTHLIKTRGQQVTLRCSSQSGHNTVSWYQQALGQGPQFIFQYYREEENGRGNFPPRFSGLQFPNYSSELNVNALELDDSALYLCASSPATDVNTEAFFGQGTRLTVV.

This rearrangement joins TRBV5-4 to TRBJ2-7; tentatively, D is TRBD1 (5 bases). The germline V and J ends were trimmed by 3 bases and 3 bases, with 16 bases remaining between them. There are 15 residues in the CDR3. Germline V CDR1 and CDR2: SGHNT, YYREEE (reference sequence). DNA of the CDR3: TGTGCCAGCAGCTCGTCGGGTCAGGGATTCTACGAGCAGTACTTC. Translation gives CASSSSGQGFYEQYF.

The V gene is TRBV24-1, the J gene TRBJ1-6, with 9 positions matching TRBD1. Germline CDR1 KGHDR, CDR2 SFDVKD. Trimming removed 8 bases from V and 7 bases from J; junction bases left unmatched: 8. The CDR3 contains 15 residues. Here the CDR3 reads CATKPPGQGNSPLHF. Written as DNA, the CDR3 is TGTGCCACCAAGCCACCGGGACAGGGAAATTCACCCCTCCACTTT.

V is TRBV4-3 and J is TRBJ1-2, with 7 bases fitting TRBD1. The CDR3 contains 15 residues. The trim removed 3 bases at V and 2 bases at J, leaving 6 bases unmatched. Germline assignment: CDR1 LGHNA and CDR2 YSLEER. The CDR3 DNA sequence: TGCGCCAGCAGCCATTCAGGGGGTCGAAACTATGGCTACACCTTC. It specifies CASSHSGGRNYGYTF.